This T cell receptor (beta chain) was captured in a study of beta chain features in type 1 diabetes. Study context: Investigators examined approximately 110,000,000 sorted cells across all samples. General study findings and limits: VDJ junctions from patients with type 1 diabetes contained fewer insertions and more deletions. Patients with Type 1 diabetes showed moderately but significantly shorter TCRB CDR3s in all four CD4+ subsets.

Every bit of the isolated RNA underwent reverse transcription, so sequencing read expressed TCRB transcripts. The study sequenced naive, central memory and regulatory T cell samples to an average of about 3.57 million reads. Produced via immunoSEQ multiplex PCR; TCRdb's table is partial and in-frame only. The profile covers 300,000 to 450,000 clones, with around a fifth appearing a single time and about 0.044% taken by the ten largest. The table lists this clone with a few counts. Its antigen remains unidentified. Per the germline V gene, CDR1 is LNHDA and CDR2 is SQIVND (reference sequence). V was clipped by 5 bases and J by 9 bases, with 20 bases between them. The CDR3 is 15 amino acids.

Material: naive CD4+ T cells from blood. This clonotype was obtained from a woman under 30 in good health. The rearrangement joins TRBV19 to TRBJ2-4, with D tentatively TRBD2 (5 bases). The CDR3 is CASSPPGSRSGIQYF. The CDR3 region has the DNA TGTGCCAGTAGTCCCCCGGGGAGCAGAAGCGGCATTCAGTACTTC.